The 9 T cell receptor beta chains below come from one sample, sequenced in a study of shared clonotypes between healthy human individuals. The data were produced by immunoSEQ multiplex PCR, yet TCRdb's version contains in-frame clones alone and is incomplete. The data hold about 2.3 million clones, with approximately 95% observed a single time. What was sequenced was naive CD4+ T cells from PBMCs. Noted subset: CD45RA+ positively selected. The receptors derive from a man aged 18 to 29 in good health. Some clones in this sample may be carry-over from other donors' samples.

The CDR3 DNA sequence: TGTGCCAGCACGCTAGCGGGGGTATACAATGAGCAGTTCTTC. Translated, it gives CASTLAGVYNEQFF. The chain combines TRBV6-1 with TRBJ2-1; 10 bases fit TRBD2. The V gene end was trimmed by 7 bases and the J gene end by 4 bases; junction bases not matched to a gene: 4. The CDR3 runs 14 residues. The V gene's germline CDR1 is MNHNS and CDR2 SASEGT.

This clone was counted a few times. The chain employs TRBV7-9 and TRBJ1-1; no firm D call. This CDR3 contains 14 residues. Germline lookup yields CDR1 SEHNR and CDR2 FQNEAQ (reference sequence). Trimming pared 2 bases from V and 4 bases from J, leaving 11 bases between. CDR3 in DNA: TGTGCCAGCAGCTTAAATGAGGGCTCCACTGAAGCTTTCTTT. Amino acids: CASSLNEGSTEAFF. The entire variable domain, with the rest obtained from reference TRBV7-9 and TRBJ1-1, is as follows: DTGVSQNPRHKITKRGQNVTFRCDPISEHNRLYWYRQTLGQGPEFLTYFQNEAQLEKSRLLSDRFSAERPKGSFSTLEIQRTEQGDSAMYLCASSLNEGSTEAFFGQGTRLTVV.

The DNA for the CDR3 is TGTGCCAGCAGTGACCCAGGGGTGGGCTACACCTTC. Its protein product is CASSDPGVGYTF. The chain links TRBV2 to TRBJ1-2; TRBD1 might be the D (6 bases). The ends were cut back, 3 bases at V and 8 bases at J, with 10 bases in the middle. In germline, CDR1 is SNHLY, CDR2 FYNNEI. This CDR3 spans 12 amino acids.

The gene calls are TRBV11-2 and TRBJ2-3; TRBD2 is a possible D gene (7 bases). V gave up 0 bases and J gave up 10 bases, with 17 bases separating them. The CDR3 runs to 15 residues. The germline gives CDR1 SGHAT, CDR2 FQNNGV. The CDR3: CASSLDLGLGGAQYF. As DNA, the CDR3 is TGTGCCAGCAGCTTAGATCTGGGTTTAGGGGGGGCGCAGTATTTT.

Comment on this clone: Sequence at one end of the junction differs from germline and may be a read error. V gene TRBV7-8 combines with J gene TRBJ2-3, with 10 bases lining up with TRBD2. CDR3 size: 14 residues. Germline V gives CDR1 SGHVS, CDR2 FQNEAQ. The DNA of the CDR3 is TGTGCCAGCAGCCTAGCGGGAGACGAGGATACGCAGTATTTT. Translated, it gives CASSLAGDEDTQYF.

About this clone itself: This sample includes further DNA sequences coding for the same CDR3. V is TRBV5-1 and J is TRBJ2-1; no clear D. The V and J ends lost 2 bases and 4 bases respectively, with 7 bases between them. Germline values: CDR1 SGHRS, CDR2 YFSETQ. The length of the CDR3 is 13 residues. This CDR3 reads CASSFDGYNEQFF. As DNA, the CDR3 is TGCGCCAGCAGCTTTGATGGGTACAATGAGCAGTTCTTC.

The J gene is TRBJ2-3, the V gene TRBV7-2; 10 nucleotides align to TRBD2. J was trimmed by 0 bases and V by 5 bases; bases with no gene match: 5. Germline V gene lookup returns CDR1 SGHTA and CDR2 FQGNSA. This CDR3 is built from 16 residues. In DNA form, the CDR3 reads TGTGCCAGCAGCCCCGGACTAGCGGTTAGCACAGATACGCAGTATTTT. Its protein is CASSPGLAVSTDTQYF.

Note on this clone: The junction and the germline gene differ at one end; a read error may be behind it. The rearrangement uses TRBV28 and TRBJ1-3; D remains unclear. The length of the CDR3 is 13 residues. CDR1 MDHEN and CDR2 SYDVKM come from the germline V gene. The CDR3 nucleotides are TGTGCCAGCCTAAGTTGGAGGACGCCGGACGAACATTTT. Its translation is CASLSWRTPDEHF.

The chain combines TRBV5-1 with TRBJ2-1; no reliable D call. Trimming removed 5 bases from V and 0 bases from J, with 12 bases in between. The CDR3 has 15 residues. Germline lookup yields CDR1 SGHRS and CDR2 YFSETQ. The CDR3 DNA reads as TGCGCCAGCAGGGATGGATCTAGCTCCTACAATGAGCAGTTCTTC. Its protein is CASRDGSSSYNEQFF.